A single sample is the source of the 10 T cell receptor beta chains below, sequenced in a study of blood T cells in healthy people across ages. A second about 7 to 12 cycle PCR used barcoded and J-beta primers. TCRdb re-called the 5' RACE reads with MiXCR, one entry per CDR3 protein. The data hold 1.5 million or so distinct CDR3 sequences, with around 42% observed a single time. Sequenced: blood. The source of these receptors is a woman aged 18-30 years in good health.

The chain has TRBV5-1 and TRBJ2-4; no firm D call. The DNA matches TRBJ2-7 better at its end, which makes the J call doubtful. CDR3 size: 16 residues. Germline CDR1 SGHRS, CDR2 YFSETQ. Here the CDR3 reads CASSLNRASGGYEQYF. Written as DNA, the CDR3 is TGCGCCAGCAGCTTGAACCGGGCCTCGGGTGGGTACGAGCAGTACTTC.

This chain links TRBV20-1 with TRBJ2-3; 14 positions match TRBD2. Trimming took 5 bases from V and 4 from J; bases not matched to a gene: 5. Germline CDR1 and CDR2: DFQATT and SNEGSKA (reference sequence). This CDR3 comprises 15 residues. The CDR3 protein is CSASGTSGSADTQYF. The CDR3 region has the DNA TGCAGTGCTTCCGGGACTAGCGGGAGCGCAGATACGCAGTATTTT.

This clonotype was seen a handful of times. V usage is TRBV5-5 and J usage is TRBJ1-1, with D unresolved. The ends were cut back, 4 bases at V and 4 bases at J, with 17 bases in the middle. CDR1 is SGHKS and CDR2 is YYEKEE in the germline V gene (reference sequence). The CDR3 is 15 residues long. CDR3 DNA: TGTGCCAGCAGCCTCAGATTTACAGAGATCACTGAAGCTTTCTTT. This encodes CASSLRFTEITEAFF.

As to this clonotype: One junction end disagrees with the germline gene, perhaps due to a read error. CDR3 sequence (DNA): TGTGCCGGCAGCTTAAGATCCGGGGATGGGACCCAGTACTTC. Its protein product is CAGSLRSGDGTQYF. The chain couples TRBV7-3 to TRBJ2-4, with TRBD2 as a possible D gene (5 bases). The J call could be wrong; TRBJ2-5 is a better fit for the DNA end. The germline V gene has CDR1 SGHTA and CDR2 FQGTGA. The CDR3 spans 14 residues.

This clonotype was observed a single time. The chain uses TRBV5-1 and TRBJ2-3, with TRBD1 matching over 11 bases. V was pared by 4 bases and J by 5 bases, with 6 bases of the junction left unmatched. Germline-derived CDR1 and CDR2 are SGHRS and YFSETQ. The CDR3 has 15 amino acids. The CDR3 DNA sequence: TGCGCCAGCAGCCACCGGGACAGGGGGGAAGATACGCAGTATTTT. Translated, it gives CASSHRDRGEDTQYF.

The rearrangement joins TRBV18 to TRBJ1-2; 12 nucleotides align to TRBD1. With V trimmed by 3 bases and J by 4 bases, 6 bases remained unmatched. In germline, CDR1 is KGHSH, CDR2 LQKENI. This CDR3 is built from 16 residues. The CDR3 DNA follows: TGTGCCAGCTCACCGCTTGTGGGACAGGGGGCCTATGGCTACACCTTC. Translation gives CASSPLVGQGAYGYTF. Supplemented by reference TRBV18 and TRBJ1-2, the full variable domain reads NAGVMQNPRHLVRRRGQEARLRCSPMKGHSHVYWYRQLPEEGLKFMVYLQKENIIDESGMPKERFSAEFPKEGPSILRIQQVVRGDSAAYFCASSPLVGQGAYGYTFGSGTRLTVV.

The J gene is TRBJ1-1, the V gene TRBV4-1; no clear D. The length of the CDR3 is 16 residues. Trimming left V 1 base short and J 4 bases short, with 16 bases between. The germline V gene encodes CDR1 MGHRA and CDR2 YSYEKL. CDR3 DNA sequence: TGCGCCAGCAGCCAAGTAATCCTCTACCCGAGCACTGAAGCTTTCTTT. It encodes CASSQVILYPSTEAFF.

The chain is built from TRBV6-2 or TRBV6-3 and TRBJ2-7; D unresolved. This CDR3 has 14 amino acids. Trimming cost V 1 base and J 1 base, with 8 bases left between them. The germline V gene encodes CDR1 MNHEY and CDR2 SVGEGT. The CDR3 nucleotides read TGTGCCAGCAGTTACTGGCAGGAGTCCTACGAGCAGTACTTC. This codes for CASSYWQESYEQYF.

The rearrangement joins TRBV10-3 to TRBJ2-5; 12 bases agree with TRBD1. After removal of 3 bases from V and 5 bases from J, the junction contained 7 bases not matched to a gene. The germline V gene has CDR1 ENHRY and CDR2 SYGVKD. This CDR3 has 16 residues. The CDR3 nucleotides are TGTGCCATCAGTGATTCCGGGACAGGGGGCGCGGAGACCCAGTACTTC. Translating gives CAISDSGTGGAETQYF.

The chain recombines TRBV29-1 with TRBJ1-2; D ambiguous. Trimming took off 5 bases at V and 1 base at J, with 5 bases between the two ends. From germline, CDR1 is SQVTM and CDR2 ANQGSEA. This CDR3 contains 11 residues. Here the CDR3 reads CSVNFNYGYTF. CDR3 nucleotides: TGCAGCGTTAACTTTAACTATGGCTACACCTTC.